This record concerns one T cell receptor (beta chain) sequence. Its antigen remains unidentified. This record belongs to a study of CD8+ T cells in alopecia areata. Study-wide findings and caveats: Higher clonality than in normal scalp was seen in lesional scalp, especially alopecia totalis/universalis. Mice gave a clearer picture of TCR sharing than patients did, possibly for HLA-related reasons.

J gave up 9 bases and V 8 bases, and 10 bases lay outside the gene matches. Germline CDR1 SNHLY, CDR2 FYNNEI. This CDR3 spans 14 amino acids. PBMCs provided sorted CD4+ and CD8+ T cells. Once RNA had been extracted, it was reverse transcribed into cDNA to act as the sequencing template. Assay used: immunoSEQ multiplex PCR; TCRdb lists only in-frame clones, some missing. The profile shows about 110,000 clones, approximately 63% of them singletons. The receptor was derived from a human donor in good health. The chain combines TRBV2 with TRBJ1-6; 7 nucleotides agree with TRBD1. The sample consisted of CD8+ T cells sorted from blood. CDR3: CASRTGSLGSPLHF. The DNA for the CDR3 is TGTGCCAGCCGGACAGGTAGTCTGGGTTCACCCCTCCACTTT.